This T cell receptor beta chain was identified during a study of blood T cells in healthy people across ages. Notes on the study in general: It was held that the diversity estimates obtained from one million T cells were underestimates.

As concerns this clonotype: Its antigen is unknown. The junction differs from germline at one of its ends, possibly a read error.

Primers used in a second PCR of about 7 to 12 cycles were a sample-barcoded 5' primer and a J-beta primer mix. A tag from a template-switch adaptor with 12 random nucleotides marked each cDNA molecule. TCRdb ran MiXCR on the 5' RACE reads and lists one entry per CDR3 protein. This sample has about 650,000 distinct CDR3 sequences, with 32% found just once. The CDR3 runs to 14 residues. Germline CDR1 SGHRS, CDR2 YFSETQ. The rearrangement uses TRBV5-1 and TRBJ1-2, with 9 bases identical to TRBD1. This TCR derives from an elderly woman in good health. The sequencing sample was made of blood. CDR3 DNA sequence: TGCGCTAGCAGCCTCGACAGGGGGAGGAGTGGCTACACCTTC. Amino acids: CASSLDRGRSGYTF. Full variable domain (outside the CDR3, taken from reference TRBV5-1 and TRBJ1-2): KAGVTQTPRYLIKTRGQQVTLSCSPISGHRSVSWYQQTPGQGLQFLFEYFSETQRNKGNFPGRFSGRQFSNSRSEMNVSTLELGDSALYLCASSLDRGRSGYTFGSGTRLTVV.